This TCR beta chain stems from a study of T cells expressing NK-cell markers. On the study more broadly: TCR beta repertoires came from sorted CD3+CD56+NKG2C+, CD3+CD56+NKG2C- and CD3+CD56-NKG2C+ T cells. One of the eight sequenced donors was seronegative, whereas the other seven were HCMV-seropositive.

A note on this clonotype: Antigen: not known.

5'RACE template switching built TCR beta cDNA with unique molecular identifiers. For each CDR3 protein, TCRdb gives one entry from its re-call of the 5' RACE reads, without DNA. This table holds roughly 450,000 distinct CDR3 sequences. The CDR3 totals 14 residues. Germline CDR1 is MNHEY and CDR2 is SMNVEV (reference sequence). Regarding the study as a whole: The leading position in the CD3+CD56-NKG2C+ fraction of several donors also went to these clonotypes.

Sequenced: blood T cells: a sorted CD56 or NKG2C T cell subset, CD4+ or CD8+ T cells, or bulk PBMC T cells (not recorded which). This sequence originates from a woman aged 45-65 years in good health. J is TRBJ2-1 and V is TRBV27; TCRdb picks TRBD1, but there is no DNA to check that call. CDR3 amino acids: CASSWGASANEQFF.